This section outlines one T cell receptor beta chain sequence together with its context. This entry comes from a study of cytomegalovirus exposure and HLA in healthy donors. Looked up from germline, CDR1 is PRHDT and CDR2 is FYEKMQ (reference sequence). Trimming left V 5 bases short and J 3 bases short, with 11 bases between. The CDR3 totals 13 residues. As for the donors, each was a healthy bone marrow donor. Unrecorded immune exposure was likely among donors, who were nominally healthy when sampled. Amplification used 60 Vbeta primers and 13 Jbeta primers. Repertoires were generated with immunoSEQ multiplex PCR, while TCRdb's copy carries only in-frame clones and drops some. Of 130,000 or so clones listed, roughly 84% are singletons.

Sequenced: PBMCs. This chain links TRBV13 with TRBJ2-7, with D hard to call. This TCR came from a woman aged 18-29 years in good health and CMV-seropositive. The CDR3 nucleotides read TGTGCCAGCAGCCCCCGCGCGAACTACGAGCAGTACTTC. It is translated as CASSPRANYEQYF.